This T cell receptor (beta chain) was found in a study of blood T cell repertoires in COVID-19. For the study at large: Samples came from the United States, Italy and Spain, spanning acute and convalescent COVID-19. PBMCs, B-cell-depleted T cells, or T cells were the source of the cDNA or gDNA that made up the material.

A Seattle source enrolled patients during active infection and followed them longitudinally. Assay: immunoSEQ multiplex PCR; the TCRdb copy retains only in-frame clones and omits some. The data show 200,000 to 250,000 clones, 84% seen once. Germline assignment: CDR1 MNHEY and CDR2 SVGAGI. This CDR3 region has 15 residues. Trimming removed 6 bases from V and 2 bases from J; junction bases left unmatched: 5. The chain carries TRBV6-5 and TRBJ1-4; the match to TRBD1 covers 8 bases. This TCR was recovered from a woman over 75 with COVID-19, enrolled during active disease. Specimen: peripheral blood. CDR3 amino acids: CASSRDRGTNEKLFF. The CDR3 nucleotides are TGTGCCAGCAGCCGCGACAGGGGCACTAATGAAAAACTGTTTTTT.